This TCR beta chain was sequenced during a study of Ad26.COV2.S vaccination and SARS-CoV-2 variants. As for treatment: some 19 received Ad26.COV2.S at low or high dose, single or two shots; 5 received placebo; per-sample allocation not given. Sampling was performed 63 days after the first vaccine or placebo injection. TCRdb's copy holds only in-frame clones and misses some; the assay was immunoSEQ multiplex PCR. Here the sample spans 300,000 to 400,000 clones, about 89% being singletons. Germline V gives CDR1 WNHNN, CDR2 SYGVQD (reference sequence). The trim removed 3 bases at V and 6 bases at J, leaving 8 bases unmatched. This CDR3 is 16 amino acids long.

This receptor was identified in a person between 18 and 65 years old who received the Ad26.COV2.S COVID-19 vaccine or a placebo. J is TRBJ2-1 and V is TRBV10-1; 10 bases are a match to TRBD2. The specimen was peripheral blood, collected in a trial of Ad26.COV2.S vaccine versus placebo. This CDR3 is CASSDPSGRTGNEQFF. The DNA for the CDR3 is TGCGCCAGCAGTGACCCTAGCGGGAGAACGGGCAATGAGCAGTTCTTC.